The 6 T cell receptor beta chains below were found in one sample sequenced in a study of shared clonotypes between healthy human individuals. The protocol was immunoSEQ multiplex PCR, while the TCRdb copy is restricted to in-frame clones and leaves out a portion. Seen here are around 2.3 million clones, roughly 95% observed once, and the top ten hold roughly 0.13%. Source material: naive CD4+ T cells sorted from blood. Documented subset: CD45RA+ positively selected. The source of these receptors is a man aged 18 to 29 in good health.

The gene calls are TRBV10-3 and TRBJ2-7; 7 nucleotides line up with TRBD1. V shed 4 bases and J 6 bases; nucleotides not matched to a gene: 6. Germline CDR1 and CDR2: ENHRY and SYGVKD. The length of the CDR3 is 13 residues. This CDR3 is CAISAKTGSEQYF. The CDR3 DNA sequence: TGTGCCATCAGTGCCAAGACAGGGTCCGAGCAGTACTTC.

This clone appeared once. The sample holds other DNA sequences that translate to the same CDR3. This chain uses TRBV9 with TRBJ1-1, with 7 bases lining up with TRBD1. The CDR3 covers 14 residues. Looked up from germline, CDR1 is SGDLS and CDR2 is YYNGEE. Trimming took 1 base from V and 4 from J; bases not matched to a gene: 4. The CDR3 here is CASSVTGEGTEAFF. CDR3 bases: TGTGCCAGCAGCGTAACAGGGGAAGGCACTGAAGCTTTCTTT.

Points on this clone: The sample has other DNA sequences that encode this CDR3 too. The chain recombines TRBV4-3 with TRBJ2-3; no definite D call. CDR3 length equals 15 residues. Germline lookup yields CDR1 LGHNA and CDR2 YSLEER. The V end lost 0 bases, the J end lost 0 bases, and 7 bases lay between the germline ends. DNA for the CDR3: TGCGCCAGCAGCCAAGACCTTGGCAGCACAGATACGCAGTATTTT. Protein sequence: CASSQDLGSTDTQYF.

The genes are TRBV30 and TRBJ1-6; D is possibly TRBD1 (5 bases). The CDR3 is 14 amino acids. Trimming took off 4 bases at V and 0 bases at J, with 7 bases between the two ends. Germline V gene data show CDR1 as GTSNPN and CDR2 as SVGIG (reference sequence). CDR3 nucleotides: TGTGCCTGGACCGACAGCTCCTATAATTCACCCCTCCACTTT. Amino acids: CAWTDSSYNSPLHF.

The chain has TRBV25-1 and TRBJ1-3; no clear D gene. This CDR3 is built from 11 residues. V was shortened by 4 bases and J by 11 bases, with 9 bases between the two germline ends. The germline gives CDR1 MGHDK, CDR2 SYGVNS. In DNA form, the CDR3 reads TGTGCCAGCAGTGTTAATAACGCCATATATTTT. Translated, it gives CASSVNNAIYF.

This chain connects TRBV5-1 to TRBJ2-1; D is unclear. Trimming took off 2 bases at V and 8 bases at J, with 11 bases between the two ends. The CDR3 is 13 amino acids. Per the germline V gene, CDR1 is SGHRS and CDR2 is YFSETQ. Here the CDR3 reads CASSFRRMDEQFF. The CDR3 DNA is TGCGCCAGCAGCTTTAGAAGAATGGATGAGCAGTTCTTC.